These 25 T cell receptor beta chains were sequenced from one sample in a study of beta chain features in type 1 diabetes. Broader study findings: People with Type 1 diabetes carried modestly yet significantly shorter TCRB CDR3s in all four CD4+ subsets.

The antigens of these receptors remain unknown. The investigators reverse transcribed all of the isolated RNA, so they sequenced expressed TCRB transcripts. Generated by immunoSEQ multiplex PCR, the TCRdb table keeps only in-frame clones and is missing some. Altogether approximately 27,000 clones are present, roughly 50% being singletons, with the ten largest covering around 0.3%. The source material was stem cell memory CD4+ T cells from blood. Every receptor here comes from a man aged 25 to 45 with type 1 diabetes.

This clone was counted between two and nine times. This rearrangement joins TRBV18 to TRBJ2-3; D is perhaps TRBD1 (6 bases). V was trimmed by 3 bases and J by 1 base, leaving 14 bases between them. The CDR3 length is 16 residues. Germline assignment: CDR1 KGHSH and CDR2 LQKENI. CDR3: CASSPALQGGTDTQYF. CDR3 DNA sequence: TGTGCCAGCTCACCGGCCTTACAGGGTGGCACAGATACGCAGTATTTT.

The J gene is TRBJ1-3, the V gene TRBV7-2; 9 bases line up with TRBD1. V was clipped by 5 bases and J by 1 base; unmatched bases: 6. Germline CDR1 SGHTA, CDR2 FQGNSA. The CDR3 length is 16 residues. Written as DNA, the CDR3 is TGTGCCAGCAGCGAACAGGGGGCTAGGTCTGGAAACACCATATATTTT. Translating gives CASSEQGARSGNTIYF.

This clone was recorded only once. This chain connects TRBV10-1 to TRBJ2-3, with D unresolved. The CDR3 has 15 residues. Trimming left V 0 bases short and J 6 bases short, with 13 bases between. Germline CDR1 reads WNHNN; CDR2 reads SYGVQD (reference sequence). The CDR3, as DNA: TGCGCCAGCAGTGAGTCAGCACGCCTATCGGATACGCAGTATTTT. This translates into CASSESARLSDTQYF.

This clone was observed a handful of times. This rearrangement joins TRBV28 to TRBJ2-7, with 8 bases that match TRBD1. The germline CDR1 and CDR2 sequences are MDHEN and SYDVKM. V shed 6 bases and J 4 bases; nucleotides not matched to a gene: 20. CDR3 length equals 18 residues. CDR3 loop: CASSPPQGGRAVLYEQYF. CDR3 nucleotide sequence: TGTGCCAGCAGCCCACCACAGGGGGGCCGGGCTGTTTTGTACGAGCAGTACTTC.

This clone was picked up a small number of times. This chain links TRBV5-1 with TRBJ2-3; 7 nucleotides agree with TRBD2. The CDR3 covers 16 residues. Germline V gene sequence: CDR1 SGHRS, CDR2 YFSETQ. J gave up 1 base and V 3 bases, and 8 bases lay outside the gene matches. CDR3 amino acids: CASSSGRLARTDTQYF. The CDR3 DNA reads TGCGCCAGCAGCTCCGGCCGACTAGCTCGCACAGATACGCAGTATTTT.

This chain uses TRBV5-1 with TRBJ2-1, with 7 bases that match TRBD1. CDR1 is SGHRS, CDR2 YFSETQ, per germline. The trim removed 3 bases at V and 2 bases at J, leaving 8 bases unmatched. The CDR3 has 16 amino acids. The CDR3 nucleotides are TGCGCCAGCAGCTCCCGCACAGGGGATACCTACAATGAGCAGTTCTTC. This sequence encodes CASSSRTGDTYNEQFF.

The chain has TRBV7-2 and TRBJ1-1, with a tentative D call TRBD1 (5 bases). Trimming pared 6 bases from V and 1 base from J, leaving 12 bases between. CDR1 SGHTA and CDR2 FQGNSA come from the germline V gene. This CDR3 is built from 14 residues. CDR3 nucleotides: TGTGCCAGCAGGTCGGGGGTGGCGAACACTGAAGCTTTCTTT. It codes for CASRSGVANTEAFF.

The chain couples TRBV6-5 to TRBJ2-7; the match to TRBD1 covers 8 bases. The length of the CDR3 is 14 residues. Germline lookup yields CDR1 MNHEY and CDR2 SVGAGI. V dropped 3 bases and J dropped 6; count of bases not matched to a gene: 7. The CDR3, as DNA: TGTGCCAGCAGTTATGGGGGACAGGCAGGCGAGCAGTACTTC. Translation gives CASSYGGQAGEQYF.

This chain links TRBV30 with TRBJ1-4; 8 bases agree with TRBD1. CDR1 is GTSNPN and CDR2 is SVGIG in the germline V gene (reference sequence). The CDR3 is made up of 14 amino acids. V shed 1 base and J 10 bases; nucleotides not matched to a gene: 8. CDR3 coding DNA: TGTGCCTGGAGTGATTTCACAGGGGGTCGAAAACTGTTTTTT. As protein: CAWSDFTGGRKLFF.

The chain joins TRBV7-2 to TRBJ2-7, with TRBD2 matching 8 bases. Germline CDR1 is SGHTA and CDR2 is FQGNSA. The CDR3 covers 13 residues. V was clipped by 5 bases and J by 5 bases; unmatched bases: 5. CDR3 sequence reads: CASSPGGQNEQYF. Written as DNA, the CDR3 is TGTGCCAGCAGCCCGGGGGGGCAAAACGAGCAGTACTTC.

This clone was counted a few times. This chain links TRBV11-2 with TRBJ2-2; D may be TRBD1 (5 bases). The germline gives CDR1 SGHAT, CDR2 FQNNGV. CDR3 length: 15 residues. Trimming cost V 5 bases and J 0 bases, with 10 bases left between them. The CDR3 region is CASSTQVANTGELFF. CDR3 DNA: TGTGCCAGCAGCACACAGGTCGCGAACACCGGGGAGCTGTTTTTT.

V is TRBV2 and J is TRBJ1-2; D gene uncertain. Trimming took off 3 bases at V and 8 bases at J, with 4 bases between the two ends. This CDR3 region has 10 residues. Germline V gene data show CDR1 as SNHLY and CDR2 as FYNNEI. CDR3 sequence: CASSDRGYTF. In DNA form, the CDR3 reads TGTGCCAGCAGTGATCGGGGCTACACCTTC.

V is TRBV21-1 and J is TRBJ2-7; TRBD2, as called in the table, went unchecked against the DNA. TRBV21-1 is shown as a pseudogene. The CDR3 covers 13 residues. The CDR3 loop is CASSKGGGDEQYF. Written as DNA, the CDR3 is TGTGCCAGCAGCAAAGGAGGAGGGGACGAGCAGTACTTC.

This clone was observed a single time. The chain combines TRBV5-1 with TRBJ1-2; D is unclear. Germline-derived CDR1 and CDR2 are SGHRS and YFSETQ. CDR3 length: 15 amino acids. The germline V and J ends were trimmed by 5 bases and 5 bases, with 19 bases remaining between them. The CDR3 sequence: CASSEASERLYGYTF. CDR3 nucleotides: TGCGCCAGCAGTGAGGCCAGCGAGAGATTATATGGCTACACCTTC.

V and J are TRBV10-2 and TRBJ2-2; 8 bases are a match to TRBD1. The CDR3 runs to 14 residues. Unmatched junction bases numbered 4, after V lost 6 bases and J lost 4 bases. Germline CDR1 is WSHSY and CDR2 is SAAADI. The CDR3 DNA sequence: TGCGCCAGCAGCCGACAGGGGACCACCGGGGAGCTGTTTTTT. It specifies CASSRQGTTGELFF.

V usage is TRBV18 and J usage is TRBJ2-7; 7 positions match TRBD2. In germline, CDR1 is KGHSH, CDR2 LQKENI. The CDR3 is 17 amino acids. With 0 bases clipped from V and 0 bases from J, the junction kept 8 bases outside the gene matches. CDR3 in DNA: TGTGCCAGCTCACCACCCTCGCGTCTAGCGGCCTCCTACGAGCAGTACTTC. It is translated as CASSPPSRLAASYEQYF. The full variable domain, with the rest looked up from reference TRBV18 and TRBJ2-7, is NAGVMQNPRHLVRRRGQEARLRCSPMKGHSHVYWYRQLPEEGLKFMVYLQKENIIDESGMPKERFSAEFPKEGPSILRIQQVVRGDSAAYFCASSPPSRLAASYEQYFGPGTRLTVT.

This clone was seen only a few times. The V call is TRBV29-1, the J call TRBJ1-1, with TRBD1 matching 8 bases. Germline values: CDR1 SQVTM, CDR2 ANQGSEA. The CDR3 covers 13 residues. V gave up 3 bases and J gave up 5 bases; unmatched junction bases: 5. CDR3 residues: CSVDQGARTEAFF. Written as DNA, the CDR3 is TGCAGCGTTGACCAGGGGGCGCGAACTGAAGCTTTCTTT.

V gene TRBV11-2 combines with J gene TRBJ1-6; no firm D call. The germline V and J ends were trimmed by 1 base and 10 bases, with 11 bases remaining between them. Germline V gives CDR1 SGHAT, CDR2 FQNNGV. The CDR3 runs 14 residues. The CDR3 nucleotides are TGTGCCAGCAGCTTAGGAAGCACGTTCTCACCCCTCCACTTT. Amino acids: CASSLGSTFSPLHF. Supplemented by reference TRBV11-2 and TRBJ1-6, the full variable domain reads EAGVAQSPRYKIIEKRQSVAFWCNPISGHATLYWYQQILGQGPKLLIQFQNNGVVDDSQLPKDRFSAERLKGVDSTLKIQPAKLEDSAVYLCASSLGSTFSPLHFGNGTRLTVT.

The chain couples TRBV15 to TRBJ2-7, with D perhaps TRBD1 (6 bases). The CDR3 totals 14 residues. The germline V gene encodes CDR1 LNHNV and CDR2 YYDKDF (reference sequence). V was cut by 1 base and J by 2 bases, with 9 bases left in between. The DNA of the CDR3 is TGTGCCACCAGCAGAGGTGGGGGCACCTACGAGCAGTACTTC. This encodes CATSRGGGTYEQYF.

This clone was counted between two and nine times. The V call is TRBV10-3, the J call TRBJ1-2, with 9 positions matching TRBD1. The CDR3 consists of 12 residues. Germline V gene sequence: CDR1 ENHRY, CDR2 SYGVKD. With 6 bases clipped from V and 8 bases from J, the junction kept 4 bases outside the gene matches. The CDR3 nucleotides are TGTGCCATCAGCCGGGACAGGGAAGGCTACACCTTC. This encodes CAISRDREGYTF.

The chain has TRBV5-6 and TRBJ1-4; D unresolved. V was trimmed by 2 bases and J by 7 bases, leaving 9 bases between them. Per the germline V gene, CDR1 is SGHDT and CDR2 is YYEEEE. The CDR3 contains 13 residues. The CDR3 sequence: CASSLAEVEKLFF. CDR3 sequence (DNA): TGTGCCAGCAGCTTAGCAGAGGTTGAAAAACTGTTTTTT.

The CDR3 nucleotides are TGTGCCAGCAGTGAAGGAGGAGCGGTAGATACGCAGTATTTT. This codes for CASSEGGAVDTQYF. The gene calls are TRBV6-1 and TRBJ2-3; maybe TRBD2 (5 bases). Germline loops: CDR1 MNHNS, CDR2 SASEGT. The CDR3 has 14 residues. V lost 1 base and J 5 bases, leaving 10 bases between the germline ends.

CDR3 coding DNA: TGCGCCAGCAGCCGAGCGGGACAGGTCTCCTACGAGCAGTACTTC. It is translated as CASSRAGQVSYEQYF. This rearrangement joins TRBV5-1 to TRBJ2-7; perhaps TRBD1 as D (8 bases). Trimming took off 4 bases at V and 0 bases at J, with 14 bases between the two ends. Germline CDR1 and CDR2: SGHRS and YFSETQ. CDR3 length: 15 residues.

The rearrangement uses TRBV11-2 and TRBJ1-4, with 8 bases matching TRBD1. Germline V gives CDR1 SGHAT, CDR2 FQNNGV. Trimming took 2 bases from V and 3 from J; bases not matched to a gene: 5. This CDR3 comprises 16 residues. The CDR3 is CASSLSGGRANEKLFF. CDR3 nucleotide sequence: TGTGCCAGCAGCTTATCAGGGGGCAGAGCTAATGAAAAACTGTTTTTT.

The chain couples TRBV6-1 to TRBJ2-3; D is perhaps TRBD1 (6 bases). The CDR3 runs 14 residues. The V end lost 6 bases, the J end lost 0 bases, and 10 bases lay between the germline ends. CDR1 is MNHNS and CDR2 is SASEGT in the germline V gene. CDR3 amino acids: CASRQGLSTDTQYF. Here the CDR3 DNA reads TGTGCCAGCAGGCAGGGGTTGAGCACAGATACGCAGTATTTT.